This TCR beta chain appears in the sequencing data of a study of blood T cell repertoires in COVID-19. Here immunoSEQ multiplex PCR was the method, and the copy in TCRdb shows in-frame clones only, minus some. The sample holds 200,000 to 250,000 clones, 86% seen once. Germline-derived CDR1 and CDR2 are SGHVS and FQNEAQ. V lost 5 bases, J lost 8 bases, and 16 bases stayed unmatched. This CDR3 region has 18 residues. The rearrangement joins TRBV7-8 to TRBJ2-3, with 13 bases identical to TRBD2. The sequencing input was peripheral blood. This sequence was found in a woman between 45 and 65 years old with acute or convalescent COVID-19. CDR3 coding DNA: TGTGCCAGCAGCCCCCGATCTACCGGGACTAGCGGGATCGGTACGCAGTATTTT. Protein product: CASSPRSTGTSGIGTQYF.